This T cell receptor (beta chain) was found in a study of blood T cells in healthy people across ages. Study-level information: Template-switching capture recovered about one barcoded beta molecule per two T cells. General study points: Researchers deemed the diversity estimates from one million T cells underestimates.

For the second PCR, which ran for roughly 6 to 12 cycles, a sample-barcoded 5' primer and a J-beta primer mix were used. Template switching added a 12-random-nucleotide identifier to every cDNA molecule. TCRdb recomputed calls from the 5' RACE reads with MiXCR, one row per CDR3 protein. The data contain 700,000 to 850,000 distinct CDR3 sequences, about 53% of them seen just once; the ten biggest clones take up about 42%. Each sample yielded at least 6.5 million isolated PBMCs. Germline V gives CDR1 MNHEY, CDR2 SMNVEV (reference sequence). The CDR3 has 16 residues. V was cut by 3 bases and J by 3 bases, with 16 bases left in between. Comment on this clonotype: Its antigen is as yet unknown.

This TCR was sampled from a man older than 75 in good health. The sequenced material came from blood. This chain uses TRBV27 with TRBJ2-3; no clear D gene. CDR3 nucleotide sequence: TGTGCCAGCAGTTTCCAATGGGCGGTTGGTACAGATACGCAGTATTTT. Its protein is CASSFQWAVGTDTQYF.